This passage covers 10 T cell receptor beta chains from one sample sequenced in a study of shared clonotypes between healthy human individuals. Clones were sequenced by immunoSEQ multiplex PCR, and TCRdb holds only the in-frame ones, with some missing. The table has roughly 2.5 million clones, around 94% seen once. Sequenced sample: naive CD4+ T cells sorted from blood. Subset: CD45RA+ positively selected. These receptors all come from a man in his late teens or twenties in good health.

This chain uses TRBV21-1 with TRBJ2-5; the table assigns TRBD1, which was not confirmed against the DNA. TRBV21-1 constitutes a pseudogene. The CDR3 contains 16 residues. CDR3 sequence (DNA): TGTGCCAGCAGCAAACCGGGACAGGGAACTCCAGAGACCCAGTACTTC. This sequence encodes CASSKPGQGTPETQYF.

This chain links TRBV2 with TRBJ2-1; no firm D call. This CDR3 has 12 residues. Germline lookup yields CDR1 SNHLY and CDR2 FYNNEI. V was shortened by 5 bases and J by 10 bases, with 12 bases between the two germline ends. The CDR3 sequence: CASSNPQREQFF. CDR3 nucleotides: TGTGCCAGCAGTAACCCACAACGCGAGCAGTTCTTC.

As DNA, the CDR3 is TGTGCCAGCACCGGGACAGGGAACACCGGGGAGCTGTTTTTT. This sequence encodes CASTGTGNTGELFF. The gene calls are TRBV7-2 and TRBJ2-2, with TRBD1 matching over 8 bases. The CDR3 contains 14 residues. V trimming: 7 bases; J trimming: 1 base; junction bases outside the gene matches: 2. The germline gives CDR1 SGHTA, CDR2 FQGNSA.

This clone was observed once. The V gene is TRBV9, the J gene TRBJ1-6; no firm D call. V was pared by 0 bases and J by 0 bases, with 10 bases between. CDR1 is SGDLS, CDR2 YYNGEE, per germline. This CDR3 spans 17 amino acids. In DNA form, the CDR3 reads TGTGCCAGCAGCGTAGGTCAAGGTGACTCCTATAATTCACCCCTCCACTTT. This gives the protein CASSVGQGDSYNSPLHF.

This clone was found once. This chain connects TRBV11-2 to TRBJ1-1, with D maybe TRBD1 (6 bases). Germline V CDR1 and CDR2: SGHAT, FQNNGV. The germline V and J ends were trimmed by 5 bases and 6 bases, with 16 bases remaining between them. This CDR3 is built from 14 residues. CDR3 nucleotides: TGTGCCAGCAGCCTTGTGACAGGAGCTTCTGAAGCTTTCTTT. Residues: CASSLVTGASEAFF.

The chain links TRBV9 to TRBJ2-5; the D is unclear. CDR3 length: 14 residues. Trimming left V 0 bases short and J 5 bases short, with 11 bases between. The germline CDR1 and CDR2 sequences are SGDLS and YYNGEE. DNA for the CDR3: TGTGCCAGCAGCGTAGGAGAGGTTCTGGAGACCCAGTACTTC. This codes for CASSVGEVLETQYF.

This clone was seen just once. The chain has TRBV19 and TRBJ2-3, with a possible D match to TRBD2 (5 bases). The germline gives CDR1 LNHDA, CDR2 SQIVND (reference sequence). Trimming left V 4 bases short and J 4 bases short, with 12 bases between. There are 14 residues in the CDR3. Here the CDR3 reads CASSKAVGSDTQYF. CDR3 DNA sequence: TGTGCCAGTAGTAAAGCGGTGGGCTCAGATACGCAGTATTTT.

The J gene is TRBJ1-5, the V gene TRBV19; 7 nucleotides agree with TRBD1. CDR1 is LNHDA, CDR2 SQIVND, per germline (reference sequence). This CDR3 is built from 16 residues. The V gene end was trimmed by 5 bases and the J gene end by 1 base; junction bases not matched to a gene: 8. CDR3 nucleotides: TGTGCCAGTAGTTTCCACAGGGGAGAAAGCAATCAGCCCCAGCATTTT. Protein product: CASSFHRGESNQPQHF. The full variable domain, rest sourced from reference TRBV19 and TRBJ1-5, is DGGITQSPKYLFRKEGQNVTLSCEQNLNHDAMYWYRQDPGQGLRLIYYSQIVNDFQKGDIAEGYSVSREKKESFPLTVTSAQKNPTAFYLCASSFHRGESNQPQHFGDGTRLSIL.

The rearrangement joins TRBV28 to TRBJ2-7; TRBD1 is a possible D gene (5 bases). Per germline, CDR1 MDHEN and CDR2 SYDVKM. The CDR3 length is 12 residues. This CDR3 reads CSYGRDSSEQYF. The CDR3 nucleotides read TGTTCCTACGGCAGGGATAGTTCCGAGCAGTACTTC.

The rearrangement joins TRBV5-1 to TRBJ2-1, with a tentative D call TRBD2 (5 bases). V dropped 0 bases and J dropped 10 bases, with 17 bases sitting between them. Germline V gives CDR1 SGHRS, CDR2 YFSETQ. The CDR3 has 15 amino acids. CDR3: CASSLEGLGMGEQFF. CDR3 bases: TGCGCCAGCAGCTTGGAAGGACTGGGGATGGGGGAGCAGTTCTTC. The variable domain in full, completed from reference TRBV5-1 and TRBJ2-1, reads KAGVTQTPRYLIKTRGQQVTLSCSPISGHRSVSWYQQTPGQGLQFLFEYFSETQRNKGNFPGRFSGRQFSNSRSEMNVSTLELGDSALYLCASSLEGLGMGEQFFGPGTRLTVL.